One and the same sample provided the 9 T cell receptor beta chains below, sequenced in a study of lymphopenia after photon versus proton radiotherapy. TCRdb's copy holds only in-frame clones and misses some; the assay was immunoSEQ multiplex PCR. The data contain 60,000 to 75,000 clones, 87% of them seen just once; the ten biggest clones take up about 13%. Sequencing was performed on peripheral blood, taken from a patient treated with proton-based radiotherapy. Every receptor here comes from a man older than 75 with esophageal cancer.

The rearrangement links TRBV30 to TRBJ2-5; TRBD2 might be the D (6 bases). Trimming removed 7 bases at V and 2 bases at J, with 11 bases between. The CDR3 length is 12 residues. Germline V CDR1 and CDR2: GTSNPN, SVGIG (reference sequence). CDR3 residues: CAFHREQETQYF. Written as DNA, the CDR3 is TGTGCCTTCCACCGGGAGCAAGAGACCCAGTACTTC.

V usage is TRBV30 and J usage is TRBJ1-2; no definite D call. Trimming stripped 4 bases from V and 8 bases from J, with 26 bases between. Germline CDR1 is GTSNPN and CDR2 is SVGIG (reference sequence). CDR3 length: 16 amino acids. The CDR3 nucleotides read TGTGCCTGGAAGACCGTTTACAGAAGCAAATGGCAAGGCTACACCTTC. As protein: CAWKTVYRSKWQGYTF.

This chain joins TRBV6-1 and TRBJ2-1; a weak D match, TRBD2 (5 bases). Germline CDR1 is MNHNS and CDR2 is SASEGT. The CDR3 runs 14 residues. The V and J ends lost 7 bases and 8 bases respectively, with 18 bases between them. CDR3 nucleotides: TGTGCCAGCACCGAGCTCCCGAGCGGCCATGAGCAGTTCTTC. Encoded protein: CASTELPSGHEQFF.

The chain carries TRBV5-1 and TRBJ1-2; TRBD1 is a possible D gene (6 bases). Trimming stripped 4 bases from V and 6 bases from J, with 19 bases between. CDR1 SGHRS and CDR2 YFSETQ come from the germline V gene. The CDR3 is 15 residues long. CDR3 sequence: CASSIRLGGGDGYTF. The DNA of the CDR3 is TGCGCCAGCAGCATACGACTGGGGGGCGGGGATGGCTACACCTTC.

The J gene is TRBJ1-2, the V gene TRBV30, with unresolved D. The germline V and J ends were trimmed by 0 bases and 9 bases, with 14 bases remaining between them. Germline lookup yields CDR1 GTSNPN and CDR2 SVGIG (reference sequence). The CDR3 sequence is 13 residues long. For the CDR3, the DNA is TGTGCCTGGAGTGTTGGAGGCCTTTCGCGCTACACCTTC. It encodes CAWSVGGLSRYTF.

This clone was picked up one time. J is TRBJ2-2 and V is TRBV11-3; TRBD2 aligns across 12 bases. After removal of 5 bases from V and 6 bases from J, the junction contained 10 bases not matched to a gene. Germline CDR1 is SGHNT and CDR2 is YENEEA. The CDR3 sequence is 17 residues long. CDR3 nucleotides: TGTGCCAGCAGCCAGTTGACTAGCGGGAGCCTCGCCGGGGAGCTGTTTTTT. Translation gives CASSQLTSGSLAGELFF.

The chain joins TRBV6-5 to TRBJ2-7, with unresolved D. Trimming shortened V by 0 bases and J by 0 bases, and 12 bases separated the two germline ends. The V gene's germline CDR1 is MNHEY and CDR2 SVGAGI. CDR3 length: 16 amino acids. Here the CDR3 DNA reads TGTGCCAGCAGTTACTCGGACGGGCCTGTCTCCTACGAGCAGTACTTC. Its protein is CASSYSDGPVSYEQYF.

J is TRBJ1-6 and V is TRBV4-1; D gene unclear. The CDR3 runs 16 residues. Germline assignment: CDR1 MGHRA and CDR2 YSYEKL. V lost 2 bases and J 0 bases, leaving 8 bases between the germline ends. The DNA of the CDR3 is TGCGCCAGCAGCCAATCCGGAGGCTCCTATAATTCACCCCTCCACTTT. It codes for CASSQSGGSYNSPLHF.

The rearrangement joins TRBV25-1 to TRBJ1-6, with D tentatively TRBD1 (6 bases). There are 13 residues in the CDR3. Germline CDR1 and CDR2: MGHDK and SYGVNS. Deletions cut 8 bases from V and 14 bases from J, with 19 bases between. CDR3 coding DNA: TGTGCCAGCGGCACCGGGACACGGGGTTCCCTCCACTTT. Translation gives CASGTGTRGSLHF.